This T cell receptor beta chain came from a study of PD-L1 blockade in urothelial cancer. Overall study context: Males with urothelial cancer arising in the bladder constituted about 85% of the roughly 30 patients. Across blood samples, T cells had a median count of approximately 130,000.

Germline lookup yields CDR1 MGHRA and CDR2 YSYEKL. The CDR3 runs to 16 residues. V dropped 0 bases and J dropped 2; count of bases not matched to a gene: 5. The time point: pretreatment peripheral blood. Here immunoSEQ multiplex PCR was the method, and the copy in TCRdb shows in-frame clones only, minus some. Seen here are roughly 91,000 clones, about 83% observed once, and the top ten hold approximately 15%. Study-level points and caveats: Durable benefit was linked to greater 3-week expansion of tumor-associated blood clones. Pretreatment peripheral blood TCR clonality that fell below the median predicted better survival among the patients studied.

Note on this clone: What it binds is not known.

The TCR originated in a man aged 55-75 years with urothelial cancer. The material was PBMCs, obtained around atezolizumab (anti-PD-L1) treatment. The chain employs TRBV4-1 and TRBJ2-7, with 9 bases identical to TRBD1. In DNA, the CDR3 is TGCGCCAGCAGCCAAGAGGGGACAGGGAACACCTACGAGCAGTACTTC. It is translated as CASSQEGTGNTYEQYF.